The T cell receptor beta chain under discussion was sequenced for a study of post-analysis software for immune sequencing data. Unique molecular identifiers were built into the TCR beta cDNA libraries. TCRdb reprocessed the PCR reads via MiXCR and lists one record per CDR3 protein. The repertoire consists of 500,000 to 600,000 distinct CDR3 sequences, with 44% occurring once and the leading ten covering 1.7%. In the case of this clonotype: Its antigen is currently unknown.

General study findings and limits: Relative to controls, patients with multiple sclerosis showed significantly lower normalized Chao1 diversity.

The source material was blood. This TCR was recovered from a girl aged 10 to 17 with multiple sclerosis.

The CDR3 DNA sequence: TGTGCCAGCTTTAAGCCCCCCAGGGATTATGGCTACACCTTC. Translated: CASFKPPRDYGYTF. V gene TRBV13 combines with J gene TRBJ1-2; tentatively, D is TRBD1 (5 bases). The V end was cut by 8 bases, the J end by 5 bases, with 18 bases between. Germline V gene data show CDR1 as PRHDT and CDR2 as FYEKMQ (reference sequence). This CDR3 has 14 amino acids. Based on the CDR3 plus reference TRBV13 and TRBJ1-2, the full variable domain is AAGVIQSPRHLIKEKRETATLKCYPIPRHDTVYWYQQGPGQDPQFLISFYEKMQSDKGSIPDRFSAQQFSDYHSELNMSSLELGDSALYFCASFKPPRDYGYTFGSGTRLTVV.